These 19 T cell receptor beta chains were sequenced from one sample in a study of blood T cell repertoires in COVID-19 (dated by TCRdb to the early 2020s). Libraries were made using the immunoSEQ multiplex PCR assay. In TCRdb, the immuneACCESS table is reduced to in-frame sequences with V and J assigned. These tables do not hold every clone; where another copy was compared, an unresolved V gene accounts for under half, and the others remain unexplained. The sample table holds about 190,000 clones, of which around 84% were seen once. The ten top clones hold under 15% of the sample. The sample comprised peripheral blood. These receptors were taken from a man younger than 45 with active or convalescent COVID-19.

This clone was counted a few times. V is TRBV7-9 and J is TRBJ1-5; D remains ambiguous. CDR1 is SEHNR and CDR2 is FQNEAQ in the germline V gene (reference sequence). There are 16 residues in the CDR3. Trimming removed 5 bases at V and 2 bases at J, with 16 bases between. CDR3 bases: TGTGCCAGCAGCCCCTCCCTCGACCAGGGCAATCAGCCCCAGCATTTT. Protein: CASSPSLDQGNQPQHF.

The chain links TRBV12-3 or TRBV12-4 to TRBJ1-1; a possible D gene is TRBD1 (5 bases). V was cut by 5 bases and J by 0 bases, with 7 bases left in between. The CDR3 spans 13 residues. Written as DNA, the CDR3 is TGTGCCAGCAGTGAAGGGGTGAACACTGAAGCTTTCTTT. Its translation is CASSEGVNTEAFF.

This rearrangement joins TRBV10-3 to TRBJ2-1, with a possible D match to TRBD2 (6 bases). CDR1 and CDR2 from the germline V gene are ENHRY and SYGVKD. CDR3 size: 14 residues. The V end lost 3 bases, the J end lost 5 bases, and 11 bases lay between the germline ends. CDR3 sequence (DNA): TGTGCCATCAGTGAAGTGGTAGCGGACAATGAGCAGTTCTTC. This gives the protein CAISEVVADNEQFF.

The chain carries TRBV28 and TRBJ1-5, with D unresolved. This CDR3 is 15 amino acids long. Trimming took off 5 bases at V and 2 bases at J, with 13 bases between the two ends. The germline V gene has CDR1 MDHEN and CDR2 SYDVKM. CDR3 region: CASSTRSPRNQPQHF. The CDR3 DNA is TGTGCCAGCAGTACCCGGTCCCCTCGCAATCAGCCCCAGCATTTT.

This chain links TRBV9 with TRBJ1-5; 7 nucleotides match TRBD1. Germline CDR1 and CDR2: SGDLS and YYNGEE. The CDR3 contains 15 residues. V lost 2 bases to trimming and J lost 3 bases; unmatched junction nucleotides: 5. CDR3 DNA sequence: TGTGCCAGCAGCGTGCTGGGGACAGTCAATCAGCCCCAGCATTTT. The encoded protein is CASSVLGTVNQPQHF.

The chain links TRBV4-2 to TRBJ1-2; 8 bases line up with TRBD1. The V gene end was trimmed by 4 bases and the J gene end by 4 bases; junction bases not matched to a gene: 14. The germline CDR1 and CDR2 sequences are LGHNA and YNFKEQ. The CDR3 loop spans 17 amino acids. CDR3 loop: CASSLYTQGAVGYGYTF. In DNA, the CDR3 is TGTGCCAGCAGCCTATATACCCAGGGGGCGGTTGGCTATGGCTACACCTTC.

V gene TRBV11-3 combines with J gene TRBJ2-5; the match to TRBD2 covers 15 bases. The germline CDR1 and CDR2 sequences are SGHNT and YENEEA. The ends lost 5 bases at V and 2 bases at J; junction bases unmatched: 6. This CDR3 is 17 amino acids long. The CDR3 sequence: CASSPGTSGRHQETQYF. In DNA form, the CDR3 reads TGTGCCAGCAGCCCCGGGACTAGCGGGAGGCATCAAGAGACCCAGTACTTC. The whole variable domain, filled in from reference TRBV11-3 and TRBJ2-5, reads EAGVVQSPRYKIIEKKQPVAFWCNPISGHNTLYWYLQNLGQGPELLIRYENEEAVDDSQLPKDRFSAERLKGVDSTLKIQPAELGDSAVYLCASSPGTSGRHQETQYFGPGTRLLVL.

The gene calls are TRBV5-1 and TRBJ1-2, with D possibly matching TRBD1 (6 bases). Germline assignment: CDR1 SGHRS and CDR2 YFSETQ. The ends were cut back, 2 bases at V and 3 bases at J, with 11 bases in the middle. This CDR3 is built from 14 residues. The CDR3 DNA is TGCGCCAGCAGCTTCGATTCAGGGGACTATGGCTACACCTTC. This gives the protein CASSFDSGDYGYTF. Variable domain in full (rest from reference TRBV5-1 and TRBJ1-2): KAGVTQTPRYLIKTRGQQVTLSCSPISGHRSVSWYQQTPGQGLQFLFEYFSETQRNKGNFPGRFSGRQFSNSRSEMNVSTLELGDSALYLCASSFDSGDYGYTFGSGTRLTVV.

As DNA, the CDR3 is TGTGCCAGCAGGCAGGGGCCCTATGGCTACACCTTC. Translating gives CASRQGPYGYTF. This rearrangement joins TRBV7-9 to TRBJ1-2; D might be TRBD1 (6 bases). CDR3 size: 12 residues. CDR1 is SEHNR and CDR2 is FQNEAQ in the germline V gene (reference sequence). The ends were cut back, 6 bases at V and 4 bases at J, with 9 bases in the middle.

The V gene is TRBV6-5, the J gene TRBJ1-1, with D possibly being TRBD1 (6 bases). V gave up 0 bases and J gave up 4 bases, with 12 bases separating them. Per germline, CDR1 MNHEY and CDR2 SVGAGI. This CDR3 region has 15 residues. CDR3 coding DNA: TGTGCCAGCAGTTACTCAGAACAGGGCGGCACTGAAGCTTTCTTT. Protein sequence: CASSYSEQGGTEAFF.

This clone was recorded once. The V gene is TRBV7-8, the J gene TRBJ1-3; perhaps TRBD1 as D (5 bases). The CDR3 contains 14 residues. Germline values: CDR1 SGHVS, CDR2 FQNEAQ. Trimming shortened V by 3 bases and J by 4 bases, and 10 bases separated the two germline ends. The CDR3 is CASSLGGGGNTIYF. The CDR3 DNA follows: TGTGCCAGCAGCTTGGGGGGGGGAGGAAACACCATATATTTT.

This clone came up many times. The rearrangement joins TRBV25-1 to TRBJ1-2; 8 bases fit TRBD1. CDR1 and CDR2 (germline): MGHDK, SYGVNS. The CDR3 covers 15 residues. The J segment lost 2 bases and the V segment lost 2 bases, leaving 4 bases of the junction unmatched. The CDR3 DNA sequence: TGTGCCAGCAGTGAAGCAGGGGGCCTAAACTATGGCTACACCTTC. Translation gives CASSEAGGLNYGYTF.

The chain has TRBV3-1 (or the pseudogene TRBV3-2) and TRBJ1-2; no reliable D call. The V end lost 1 base, the J end lost 7 bases, and 13 bases lay between the germline ends. CDR1 and CDR2 from the germline V gene are LGHDT and YNNKEL (reference sequence). The CDR3 is made up of 14 amino acids. The CDR3 nucleotides are TGTGCCAGCAGCCAAGTTCTCGAGTTGAGTGGCTACACCTTC. Translation: CASSQVLELSGYTF.

The chain joins TRBV15 to TRBJ1-2; tentatively, D is TRBD1 (5 bases). CDR3 length: 14 amino acids. Per germline, CDR1 LNHNV and CDR2 YYDKDF (reference sequence). V lost 5 bases and J 5 bases, leaving 15 bases between the germline ends. CDR3 sequence reads: CATSESLDSYGYTF. The CDR3 DNA reads as TGTGCCACCAGCGAAAGCCTTGACAGTTATGGCTACACCTTC.

This clone was found once. The chain combines TRBV6-4 with TRBJ2-3, with TRBD1 matching 9 bases. The V and J ends lost 9 bases and 2 bases, in that order; junction bases with no gene match: 6. The germline V gene encodes CDR1 MRHNA and CDR2 SNTAGT. This CDR3 has 14 residues. CDR3 region: CASSTGGFTDTQYF. The DNA of the CDR3 is TGTGCCAGTTCGACAGGGGGGTTCACAGATACGCAGTATTTT.

The V and J genes are TRBV19 and TRBJ1-6; TRBD1 matches 11 bases. This CDR3 has 16 residues. V gave up 5 bases and J gave up 7 bases; unmatched junction bases: 7. Per the germline V gene, CDR1 is LNHDA and CDR2 is SQIVND (reference sequence). The CDR3 spells CASSSTGTGGNSPLHF. Written as DNA, the CDR3 is TGTGCCAGTAGTTCTACCGGGACAGGGGGAAATTCACCCCTCCACTTT.

The chain has TRBV4-1 and TRBJ2-3; 7 bases agree with TRBD2. Trimming took 3 bases from V and 2 from J; bases not matched to a gene: 8. CDR3 length equals 16 residues. Germline lookup yields CDR1 MGHRA and CDR2 YSYEKL. The chain's CDR3 is CASSHDRGGFTDTQYF. CDR3 DNA sequence: TGCGCCAGCAGCCACGACCGCGGGGGTTTCACAGATACGCAGTATTTT.

The chain is built from TRBV5-6 and TRBJ2-2; D ambiguous. CDR3 size: 12 residues. Deletions cut 4 bases from V and 8 bases from J, with 9 bases between. Germline V gives CDR1 SGHDT, CDR2 YYEEEE. The CDR3 loop reads CASSPARGELFF. The DNA of the CDR3 is TGTGCCAGCAGCCCGGCGAGGGGGGAGCTGTTTTTT.

The chain has TRBV10-3 and TRBJ2-7; 8 positions agree with TRBD1. In germline, CDR1 is ENHRY, CDR2 SYGVKD. V gave up 6 bases and J gave up 2 bases; unmatched junction bases: 9. This CDR3 region has 15 residues. The CDR3 DNA follows: TGTGCCATCAGCTTGGACAGGGAGCCCACCTACGAGCAGTACTTC. Translation gives CAISLDREPTYEQYF.